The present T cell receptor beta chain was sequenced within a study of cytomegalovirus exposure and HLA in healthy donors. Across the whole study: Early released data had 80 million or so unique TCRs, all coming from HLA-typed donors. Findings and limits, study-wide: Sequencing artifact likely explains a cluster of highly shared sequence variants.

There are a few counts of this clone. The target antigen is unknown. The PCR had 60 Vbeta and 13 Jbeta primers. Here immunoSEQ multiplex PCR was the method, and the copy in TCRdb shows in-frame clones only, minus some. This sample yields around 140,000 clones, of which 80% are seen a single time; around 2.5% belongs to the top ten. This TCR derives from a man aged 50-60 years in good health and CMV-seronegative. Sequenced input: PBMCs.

CDR3 loop: CASSLHGHNQPQHF. The CDR3 DNA sequence: TGTGCCAGCAGCTTACATGGACATAATCAGCCCCAGCATTTT. V usage is TRBV7-2 and J usage is TRBJ1-5; D may be TRBD1 (5 bases). The CDR3 covers 14 residues. V lost 2 bases to trimming and J lost 4 bases, with 9 bases between them. CDR1 and CDR2 (germline): SGHTA, FQGNSA. The full variable domain, with the rest looked up from reference TRBV7-2 and TRBJ1-5, is GAGVSQSPSNKVTEKGKDVELRCDPISGHTALYWYRQSLGQGLEFLIYFQGNSAPDKSGLPSDRFSAERTGGSVSTLTIQRTQQEDSAVYLCASSLHGHNQPQHFGDGTRLSIL.